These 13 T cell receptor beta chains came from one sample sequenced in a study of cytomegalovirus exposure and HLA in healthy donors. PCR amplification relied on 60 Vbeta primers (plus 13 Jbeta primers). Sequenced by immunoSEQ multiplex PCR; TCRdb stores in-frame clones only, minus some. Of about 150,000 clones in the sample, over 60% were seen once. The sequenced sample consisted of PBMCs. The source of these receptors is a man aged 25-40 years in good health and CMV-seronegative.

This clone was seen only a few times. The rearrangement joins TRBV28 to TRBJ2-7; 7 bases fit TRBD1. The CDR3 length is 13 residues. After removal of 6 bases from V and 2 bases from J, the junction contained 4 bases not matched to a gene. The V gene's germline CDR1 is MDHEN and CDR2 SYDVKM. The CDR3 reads CASRTGTAYEQYF. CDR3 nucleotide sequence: TGTGCCAGCAGGACAGGGACAGCCTACGAGCAGTACTTC.

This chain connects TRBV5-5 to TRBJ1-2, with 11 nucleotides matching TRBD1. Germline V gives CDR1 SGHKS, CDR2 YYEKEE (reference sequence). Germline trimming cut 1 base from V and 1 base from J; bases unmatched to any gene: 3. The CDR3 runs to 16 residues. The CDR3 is CASSLTGTGGNYGYTF. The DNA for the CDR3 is TGTGCCAGCAGCTTGACCGGGACAGGGGGTAACTATGGCTACACCTTC.

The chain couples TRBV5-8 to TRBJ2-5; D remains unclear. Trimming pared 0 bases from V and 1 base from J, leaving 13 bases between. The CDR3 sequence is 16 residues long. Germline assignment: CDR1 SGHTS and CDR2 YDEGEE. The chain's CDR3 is CASSLVESFPQETQYF. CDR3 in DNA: TGTGCCAGCAGCTTGGTGGAGTCTTTCCCCCAAGAGACCCAGTACTTC. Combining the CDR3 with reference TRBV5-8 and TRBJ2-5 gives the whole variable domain EAGVTQSPTHLIKTRGQQATLRCSPISGHTSVYWYQQALGLGLQFLLWYDEGEERNRGNFPPRFSGRQFPNYSSELNVNALELEDSALYLCASSLVESFPQETQYFGPGTRLLVL.

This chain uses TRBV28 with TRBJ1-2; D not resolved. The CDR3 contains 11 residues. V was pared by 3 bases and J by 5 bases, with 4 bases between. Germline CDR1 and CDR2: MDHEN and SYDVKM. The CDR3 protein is CASSLSYGYTF. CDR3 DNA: TGTGCCAGCAGTTTGTCTTATGGCTACACCTTC.

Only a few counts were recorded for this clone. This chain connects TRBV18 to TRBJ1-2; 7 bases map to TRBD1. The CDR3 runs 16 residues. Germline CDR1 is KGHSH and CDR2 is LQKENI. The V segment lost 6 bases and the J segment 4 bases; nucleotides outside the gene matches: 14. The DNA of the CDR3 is TGTGCCAGCTCGGCCGGGACAGAGGGGCTTCTCTATGGCTACACCTTC. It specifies CASSAGTEGLLYGYTF.

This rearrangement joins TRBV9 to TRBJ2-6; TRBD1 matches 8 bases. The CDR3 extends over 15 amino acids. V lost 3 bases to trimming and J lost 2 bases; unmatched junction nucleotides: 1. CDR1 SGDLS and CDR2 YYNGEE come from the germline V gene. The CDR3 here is CASSAQGAGANVLTF. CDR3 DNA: TGTGCCAGCAGCGCACAGGGGGCTGGGGCCAACGTCCTGACTTTC.

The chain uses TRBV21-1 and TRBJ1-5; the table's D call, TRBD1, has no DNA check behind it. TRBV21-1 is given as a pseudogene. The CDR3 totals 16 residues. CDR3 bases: TGTGCCAGCAGTGAAACCGGGACAGGGGAGGATCAGCCCCAGCATTTT. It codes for CASSETGTGEDQPQHF.

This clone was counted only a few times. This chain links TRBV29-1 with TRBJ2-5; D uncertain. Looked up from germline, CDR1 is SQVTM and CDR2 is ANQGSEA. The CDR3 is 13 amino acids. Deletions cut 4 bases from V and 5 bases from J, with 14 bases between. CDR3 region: CSVGRPILETQYF. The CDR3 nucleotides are TGCAGCGTTGGCAGGCCAATTCTCGAGACCCAGTACTTC.

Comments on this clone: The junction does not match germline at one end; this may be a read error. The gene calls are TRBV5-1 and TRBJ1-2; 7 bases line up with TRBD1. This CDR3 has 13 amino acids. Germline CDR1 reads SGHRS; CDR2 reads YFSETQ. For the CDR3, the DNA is TGCGCCAGCAGTTTGGGACAGACCTATGGCTACACCTTC. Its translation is CASSLGQTYGYTF.

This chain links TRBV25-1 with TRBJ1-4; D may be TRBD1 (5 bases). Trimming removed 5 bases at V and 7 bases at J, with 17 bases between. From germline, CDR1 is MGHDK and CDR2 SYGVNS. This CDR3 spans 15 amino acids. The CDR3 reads CASSPAGGVREKLFF. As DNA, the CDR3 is TGTGCCAGCAGTCCCGCCGGGGGGGTGCGTGAAAAACTGTTTTTT.

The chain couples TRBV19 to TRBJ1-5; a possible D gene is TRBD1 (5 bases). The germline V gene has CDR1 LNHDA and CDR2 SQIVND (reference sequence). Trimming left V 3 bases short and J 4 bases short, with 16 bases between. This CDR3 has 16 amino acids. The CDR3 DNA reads TGTGCCAGTAGTATGGGCTATAGGGCAGGGAATCAGCCCCAGCATTTT. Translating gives CASSMGYRAGNQPQHF. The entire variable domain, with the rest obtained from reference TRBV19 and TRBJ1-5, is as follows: DGGITQSPKYLFRKEGQNVTLSCEQNLNHDAMYWYRQDPGQGLRLIYYSQIVNDFQKGDIAEGYSVSREKKESFPLTVTSAQKNPTAFYLCASSMGYRAGNQPQHFGDGTRLSIL.

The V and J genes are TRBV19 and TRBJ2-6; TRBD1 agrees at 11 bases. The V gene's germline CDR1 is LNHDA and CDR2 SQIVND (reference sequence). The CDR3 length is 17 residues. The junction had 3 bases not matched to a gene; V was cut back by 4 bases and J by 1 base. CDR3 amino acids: CASSRDRGKSGANVLTF. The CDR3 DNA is TGTGCCAGTAGTAGGGACAGGGGGAAATCTGGGGCCAACGTCCTGACTTTC.

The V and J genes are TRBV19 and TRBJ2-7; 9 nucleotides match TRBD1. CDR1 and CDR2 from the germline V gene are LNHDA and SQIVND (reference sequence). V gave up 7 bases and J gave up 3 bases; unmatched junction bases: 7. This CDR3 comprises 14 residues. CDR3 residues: CASNGGQGVYEQYF. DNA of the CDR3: TGTGCCAGTAATGGGGGACAGGGTGTCTACGAGCAGTACTTC. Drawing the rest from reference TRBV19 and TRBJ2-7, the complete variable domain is DGGITQSPKYLFRKEGQNVTLSCEQNLNHDAMYWYRQDPGQGLRLIYYSQIVNDFQKGDIAEGYSVSREKKESFPLTVTSAQKNPTAFYLCASNGGQGVYEQYFGPGTRLTVT.